The 26 T cell receptor beta chains reported below all come from one sample, sequenced in a study of T cells of healthy individuals. One entry per CDR3 protein, called by TCRdb with MiXCR from the 5' RACE reads. The profile covers about 96,000 distinct CDR3 sequences, with 17% appearing a single time and around 6.5% taken by the ten largest. The receptors shown here come from a human donor in good health.

The chain couples TRBV7-9 to TRBJ1-1, with D maybe TRBD1 (6 bases). Per germline, CDR1 SEHNR and CDR2 FQNEAQ (reference sequence). This CDR3 has 17 residues. V was pared by 0 bases and J by 2 bases, with 16 bases between. The CDR3 region is CASSLAYRAVGNTEAFF. CDR3 DNA: TGTGCCAGCAGCTTAGCTTACAGGGCGGTGGGTAACACTGAAGCTTTCTTT. Variable domain in full (rest from reference TRBV7-9 and TRBJ1-1): DTGVSQNPRHKITKRGQNVTFRCDPISEHNRLYWYRQTLGQGPEFLTYFQNEAQLEKSRLLSDRFSAERPKGSFSTLEIQRTEQGDSAMYLCASSLAYRAVGNTEAFFGQGTRLTVV.

This rearrangement joins TRBV28 to TRBJ2-5; 8 nucleotides align to TRBD1. Germline loops: CDR1 MDHEN, CDR2 SYDVKM. V dropped 4 bases and J dropped 2; count of bases not matched to a gene: 6. The CDR3 has 15 amino acids. The CDR3 DNA reads as TGTGCCAGCAGTTCCCGGGACAGGCGGCAAGAGACCCAGTACTTC. This sequence encodes CASSSRDRRQETQYF.

J is TRBJ2-7 and V is TRBV6-2 or TRBV6-3, with TRBD2 as a possible D gene (5 bases). V lost 7 bases and J lost 7, with 17 bases in between. The CDR3 runs 13 residues. CDR1 is MNHEY, CDR2 SVGEGT, per germline. The DNA of the CDR3 is TGTGCCAGCAACCAGAGTCTGACGGGGGAGCAGTACTTC. Translation gives CASNQSLTGEQYF.

CDR3 in DNA: TGTGCCAGCAGTGCGGGACAGGGGGCAATGGGCACCGGGGAGCTGTTTTTT. The encoded protein is CASSAGQGAMGTGELFF. The gene calls are TRBV6-2 or TRBV6-3 and TRBJ2-2, with 12 positions matching TRBD1. The germline CDR1 and CDR2 sequences are MNHEY and SVGEGT. This CDR3 contains 17 residues. The ends lost 5 bases at V and 4 bases at J; junction bases unmatched: 8.

CDR3 DNA sequence: TGTGCCAGCAGTTTGCAGGAAGGTTCTCAGCCCCAGCATTTT. It codes for CASSLQEGSQPQHF. The V gene is TRBV27, the J gene TRBJ1-5, with unresolved D. The CDR3 contains 14 residues. Germline CDR1 is MNHEY and CDR2 is SMNVEV (reference sequence). With 3 bases removed from V and 6 bases from J, the gap between germline ends came to 12 bases.

In its sample, this clonotype was seen many times. This rearrangement joins TRBV7-9 to TRBJ1-5; D remains ambiguous. Germline lookup yields CDR1 SEHNR and CDR2 FQNEAQ (reference sequence). This CDR3 comprises 14 residues. V was pared by 4 bases and J by 11 bases, with 18 bases between. The CDR3: CASSSLRGKRAQHF. CDR3 sequence (DNA): TGTGCCAGCAGCTCGCTACGGGGTAAAAGAGCCCAGCATTTT.

As to this clonotype: A much larger clone lies a single base off, so this may be a read error. The gene calls are TRBV13 and TRBJ2-2; a weak D match, TRBD2 (5 bases). The CDR3 has 16 amino acids. Germline V gene sequence: CDR1 PRHDT, CDR2 FYEKMQ (reference sequence). CDR3 residues: CAGSSKRPEGTGELFF. CDR3 DNA: TGTGCCGGCAGCTCAAAGCGGCCCGAGGGCACCGGGGAGCTGTTTTTT.

J is TRBJ2-3 and V is TRBV28, with 8 bases fitting TRBD2. Trimming took 5 bases from V and 3 from J; bases not matched to a gene: 13. CDR3 length equals 17 residues. Per the germline V gene, CDR1 is MDHEN and CDR2 is SYDVKM. CDR3 loop: CASSPWGSGKGTDTQYF. The CDR3 DNA follows: TGTGCCAGCAGTCCATGGGGTAGCGGGAAGGGGACAGATACGCAGTATTTT.

The genes are TRBV27 and TRBJ1-5; D not certain. Trimming took off 5 bases at V and 2 bases at J, with 13 bases between the two ends. Germline values: CDR1 MNHEY, CDR2 SMNVEV (reference sequence). This CDR3 region has 15 residues. The CDR3 DNA reads as TGTGCCAGCAGTCCTTCCCGGAACGGCAATCAGCCCCAGCATTTT. Protein: CASSPSRNGNQPQHF.

The rearrangement uses TRBV6-2 or TRBV6-3 and TRBJ2-2; D possibly corresponds to TRBD2 (6 bases). V gave up 2 bases and J gave up 4 bases, with 11 bases separating them. CDR1 MNHEY and CDR2 SVGEGT come from the germline V gene. This CDR3 spans 15 amino acids. DNA for the CDR3: TGTGCCAGCAGTTACGGGCTAGCGAGCACCGGGGAGCTGTTTTTT. Protein: CASSYGLASTGELFF.

There are a few counts of this clonotype. In DNA form, the CDR3 reads TGCGCCAGCAGCCAAGATGGGGTAGCGGAGTACAATGAGCAGTTCTTC. Translating gives CASSQDGVAEYNEQFF. The chain carries TRBV4-3 and TRBJ2-1; D is possibly TRBD2 (6 bases). Germline V gene data show CDR1 as LGHNA and CDR2 as YSLEER. V lost 0 bases and J 4 bases, leaving 13 bases between the germline ends. The CDR3 has 16 amino acids.

The table lists this clonotype with many counts. This chain uses TRBV7-2 with TRBJ2-7; weak D call: TRBD2 (6 bases). This CDR3 is built from 15 residues. Germline V gene sequence: CDR1 SGHTA, CDR2 FQGNSA. Trimming stripped 7 bases from V and 3 bases from J, with 19 bases between. The CDR3 spells CASTFTGTPVYEQYF. CDR3 DNA: TGTGCCAGCACCTTCACCGGGACTCCCGTCTACGAGCAGTACTTC.

The gene calls are TRBV15 and TRBJ2-4; D is perhaps TRBD2 (6 bases). V was trimmed by 0 bases and J by 3 bases, leaving 12 bases between them. Germline values: CDR1 LNHNV, CDR2 YYDKDF (reference sequence). The CDR3 has 16 amino acids. CDR3 coding DNA: TGTGCCACCAGCAGAGATTACGCGGGAAACAAAAACATTCAGTACTTC. It translates to CATSRDYAGNKNIQYF.

The chain uses TRBV24-1 and TRBJ2-1, with D hard to call. Trimming stripped 1 base from V and 5 bases from J, with 2 bases between. Germline V gene data show CDR1 as KGHDR and CDR2 as SFDVKD. The CDR3 loop spans 12 amino acids. In nucleotides, the CDR3 is TGTGCCACCAGTGATTTCGACAATGAGCAGTTCTTC. Amino acids: CATSDFDNEQFF.

In this sample, this clonotype turned up many times. The chain combines TRBV13 with TRBJ2-1; TRBD2 matches 10 bases. The length of the CDR3 is 18 residues. Unmatched junction bases numbered 11, after V lost 5 bases and J lost 1 base. Germline V gene data show CDR1 as PRHDT and CDR2 as FYEKMQ (reference sequence). The CDR3 loop reads CASSPPTSGALSYNEQFF. In DNA form, the CDR3 reads TGTGCCAGCAGCCCCCCAACTAGCGGGGCATTATCCTACAATGAGCAGTTCTTC.

This clonotype was found a few times. This chain links TRBV18 with TRBJ2-7; TRBD1 is a possible D gene (6 bases). This CDR3 has 18 amino acids. CDR1 and CDR2 from the germline V gene are KGHSH and LQKENI. Trimming cost V 2 bases and J 2 bases, with 22 bases left between them. The CDR3 coding sequence is TGTGCCAGCTCACCAAGGGGACACTTTCGCCACCTTCCCTACGAGCAGTACTTC. This codes for CASSPRGHFRHLPYEQYF.

V usage is TRBV2 and J usage is TRBJ2-7, with 7 bases that match TRBD1. The trim removed 2 bases at V and 5 bases at J, leaving 6 bases unmatched. Germline V CDR1 and CDR2: SNHLY, FYNNEI. This CDR3 spans 14 amino acids. CDR3 bases: TGTGCCAGCAGTGAAAGGCAGGGGGTCAACGAGCAGTACTTC. Encoded protein: CASSERQGVNEQYF.

This clonotype was seen a few times. A junction end diverges from the germline sequence, so it may reflect a read error. The V call is TRBV4-2, the J call TRBJ2-2; TRBD2 aligns across 7 bases. The CDR3 runs 17 residues. Germline V gene sequence: CDR1 LGHNA, CDR2 YNFKEQ. CDR3 loop: CVSSQAGAGRDTGELFF. Written as DNA, the CDR3 is TGTGTCAGCAGCCAAGCCGGAGCGGGGAGGGACACCGGGGAGCTGTTTTTT.

This clonotype was recorded at least ten times. This chain uses TRBV6-2 or TRBV6-3 with TRBJ2-1; D unclear. V was clipped by 0 bases and J by 2 bases, with 11 bases between them. This CDR3 has 16 amino acids. CDR1 and CDR2 from the germline V gene are MNHEY and SVGEGT. This CDR3 reads CASSYSGRSAYNEQFF. DNA for the CDR3: TGTGCCAGCAGTTACTCGGGCAGGTCTGCCTACAATGAGCAGTTCTTC.

This clonotype appeared many times. The V gene is TRBV12-3 or TRBV12-4, the J gene TRBJ1-1; the D gene is possibly TRBD1 (5 bases). The CDR3 spans 13 residues. Trimming shortened V by 4 bases and J by 4 bases, and 10 bases separated the two germline ends. The CDR3 sequence: CASSWDGGTEAFF. CDR3 nucleotide sequence: TGTGCCAGCAGTTGGGATGGGGGCACTGAAGCTTTCTTT.

This clonotype occurred a few times. This chain connects TRBV7-7 to TRBJ2-3; D not resolved. The germline V gene has CDR1 SSHAT and CDR2 FNYEAQ (reference sequence). The V end was cut by 4 bases, the J end by 6 bases, with 14 bases between. The CDR3 extends over 14 amino acids. The CDR3 sequence: CASSYRTTSDTQYF. The CDR3 DNA follows: TGTGCCAGCAGCTACCGGACGACATCGGATACGCAGTATTTT. The full variable domain, rest sourced from reference TRBV7-7 and TRBJ2-3, is GAGVSQSPRYKVTKRGQDVTLRCDPISSHATLYWYQQALGQGPEFLTYFNYEAQPDKSGLPSDRFSAERPEGSISTLTIQRTEQRDSAMYRCASSYRTTSDTQYFGPGTRLTVL.

This chain joins TRBV20-1 and TRBJ2-5; TRBD2 agrees at 8 bases. The V gene end was trimmed by 6 bases and the J gene end by 2 bases; junction bases not matched to a gene: 11. This CDR3 contains 15 residues. Germline values: CDR1 DFQATT, CDR2 SNEGSKA (reference sequence). CDR3 protein: CSAPRSGRGQETQYF. The CDR3 DNA sequence: TGCAGTGCCCCCAGAAGCGGGAGAGGGCAAGAGACCCAGTACTTC.

At least ten counts were recorded for this clonotype. This sequence joins TRBV27 and TRBJ2-3, with 7 bases identical to TRBD2. The CDR3 consists of 16 residues. With V trimmed by 2 bases and J by 2 bases, 7 bases remained unmatched. Germline V gene data show CDR1 as MNHEY and CDR2 as SMNVEV (reference sequence). This chain's CDR3 is CASSLMGGSITDTQYF. As DNA, the CDR3 is TGTGCCAGCAGTTTAATGGGCGGGAGTATCACAGATACGCAGTATTTT.

The chain couples TRBV10-3 to TRBJ1-3; 8 positions agree with TRBD1. CDR1 ENHRY and CDR2 SYGVKD come from the germline V gene. The CDR3 is made up of 15 amino acids. With 10 bases clipped from V and 2 bases from J, the junction kept 10 bases outside the gene matches. CDR3 region: CATNPGQGAGNTIYF. The CDR3 DNA reads TGTGCCACCAACCCAGGACAGGGCGCTGGAAACACCATATATTTT.

The chain uses TRBV4-3 and TRBJ1-6; 8 positions match TRBD1. V dropped 4 bases and J dropped 2; count of bases not matched to a gene: 4. The CDR3 is made up of 16 amino acids. Germline loops: CDR1 LGHNA, CDR2 YSLEER. CDR3 sequence reads: CASSLSGGAYNSPLHF. Written as DNA, the CDR3 is TGCGCCAGCAGCCTATCAGGGGGCGCCTATAATTCACCCCTCCACTTT.

V and J are TRBV14 and TRBJ1-2; no clear D gene. CDR1 is SGHDN and CDR2 is FVKESK in the germline V gene. V shed 0 bases and J shed 3 bases, with 14 bases lying between them. CDR3 length: 16 amino acids. CDR3: CASSQDVPATYYGYTF. The CDR3 DNA reads as TGTGCCAGCAGCCAAGATGTGCCAGCTACTTACTATGGCTACACCTTC.